The 15 T cell receptor beta chains listed next were all sequenced from one sample in a study of graft-versus-host responses after intestinal transplantation. Sequencing was performed with immunoSEQ multiplex PCR; in TCRdb, only in-frame clones are kept and a portion is missing. The table lists about 130,000 clones, 85% to 95% of them singletons. Which antigens these TCRs recognize remains unknown. Specimen: unstimulated CD4+ T cells sorted from spleen or lymph node cells, collected before intestinal transplant. These receptors came from a human donor who received an intestinal transplant.

This chain joins TRBV7-3 and TRBJ2-7, with 11 bases identical to TRBD1. This CDR3 is 16 amino acids long. Germline CDR1 reads SGHTA; CDR2 reads FQGTGA. The junction had 8 bases not matched to a gene; V was cut back by 1 base and J by 6 bases. For the CDR3, the DNA is TGTGCCAGCAGCTTAATCCCCGCCGGGACAGGGGGCGAGCAGTACTTC. Residues: CASSLIPAGTGGEQYF.

This sequence joins TRBV7-7 and TRBJ2-7; perhaps TRBD2 as D (6 bases). V lost 0 bases, J lost 6 bases, and 6 bases lay in between. In germline, CDR1 is SSHAT, CDR2 FNYEAQ (reference sequence). This CDR3 has 12 residues. The CDR3, as DNA: TGTGCCAGCAGCTTAGCGGGGGGCGAGCAGTACTTC. This codes for CASSLAGGEQYF. The entire variable domain, with the rest obtained from reference TRBV7-7 and TRBJ2-7, is as follows: GAGVSQSPRYKVTKRGQDVTLRCDPISSHATLYWYQQALGQGPEFLTYFNYEAQPDKSGLPSDRFSAERPEGSISTLTIQRTEQRDSAMYRCASSLAGGEQYFGPGTRLTVT.

The chain recombines TRBV28 with TRBJ2-7; 8 bases are a match to TRBD1. Germline CDR1 MDHEN, CDR2 SYDVKM. The junction had 4 bases not matched to a gene; V was cut back by 4 bases and J by 2 bases. The CDR3 covers 14 residues. Written as DNA, the CDR3 is TGTGCCAGCAGTTCCGGACAGGGAACCTACGAGCAGTACTTC. Its translation is CASSSGQGTYEQYF.

J is TRBJ2-3 and V is TRBV11-1; D is possibly TRBD1 (6 bases). The CDR3 runs 14 residues. V lost 1 base to trimming and J lost 1 base, with 6 bases between them. Germline V gene lookup returns CDR1 SGHAT and CDR2 FQDESV (reference sequence). The DNA for the CDR3 is TGTGCCAGCAGCTTAGACAGGGGCACAGATACGCAGTATTTT. Translating gives CASSLDRGTDTQYF.

The chain is built from TRBV11-2 and TRBJ2-1; TRBD2 matches at 12 bases. The CDR3 totals 15 residues. J was trimmed by 5 bases and V by 3 bases; bases with no gene match: 2. Germline CDR1 and CDR2: SGHAT and FQNNGV. The CDR3 region has the DNA TGTGCCAGCAGCTTGACTAGCGGGAGCCACAATGAGCAGTTCTTC. Residues: CASSLTSGSHNEQFF.

The gene calls are TRBV27 and TRBJ2-7, with 14 bases lining up with TRBD2. CDR3 size: 16 residues. The J segment lost 0 bases and the V segment lost 6 bases, leaving 4 bases of the junction unmatched. Germline CDR1 and CDR2: MNHEY and SMNVEV (reference sequence). CDR3 sequence reads: CASRGTSGSYSYEQYF. The CDR3 bases are TGTGCCAGCAGAGGGACTAGCGGGAGCTACTCCTACGAGCAGTACTTC.

The table lists this clone with a count of one. The gene calls are TRBV10-3 and TRBJ2-1; TRBD1 is a possible D gene (5 bases). This CDR3 has 12 amino acids. Per germline, CDR1 ENHRY and CDR2 SYGVKD. V lost 8 bases, J lost 4 bases, and 9 bases lay in between. The CDR3 region is CAIGRQYNEQFF. The CDR3 region has the DNA TGTGCCATCGGGCGACAGTACAATGAGCAGTTCTTC.

The chain recombines TRBV5-4 with TRBJ2-1; 10 positions agree with TRBD2. Germline V gene lookup returns CDR1 SGHNT and CDR2 YYREEE (reference sequence). J was trimmed by 1 base and V by 3 bases; bases with no gene match: 4. This CDR3 is built from 16 residues. In DNA form, the CDR3 reads TGTGCCAGCAGCTCAAAACTAGCGGGATCCTACAATGAGCAGTTCTTC. It encodes CASSSKLAGSYNEQFF.

This chain links TRBV15 with TRBJ2-5; a possible D gene is TRBD2 (5 bases). The germline CDR1 and CDR2 sequences are LNHNV and YYDKDF (reference sequence). Trimming took off 6 bases at V and 5 bases at J, with 10 bases between the two ends. This CDR3 has 12 amino acids. The DNA for the CDR3 is TGTGCCACCAGGAACCCGGGGGAGACCCAGTACTTC. Protein product: CATRNPGETQYF.

J is TRBJ1-5 and V is TRBV7-2; D might be TRBD1 (6 bases). The V gene lost 5 bases and the J gene lost 5 bases, with 13 bases spanning the gap. The CDR3 sequence is 14 residues long. Germline values: CDR1 SGHTA, CDR2 FQGNSA. The CDR3 DNA sequence: TGTGCCAGCAGCGTCCGGGGGCCCGATCAGCCCCAGCATTTT. It codes for CASSVRGPDQPQHF.

This chain joins TRBV9 and TRBJ2-2; 11 positions agree with TRBD2. CDR1 is SGDLS and CDR2 is YYNGEE in the germline V gene. The CDR3 runs to 17 residues. The V and J ends lost 0 bases and 3 bases, in that order; junction bases with no gene match: 4. The CDR3 sequence is CASSVALAGEYTGELFF. The CDR3 nucleotides are TGTGCCAGCAGCGTAGCACTAGCGGGAGAGTACACCGGGGAGCTGTTTTTT.

The chain couples TRBV6-1 to TRBJ2-7, with D perhaps TRBD1 (6 bases). The germline V gene encodes CDR1 MNHNS and CDR2 SASEGT. The CDR3 runs to 15 residues. The V end lost 6 bases, the J end lost 0 bases, and 15 bases lay between the germline ends. CDR3 loop: CASRGASGLSYEQYF. The CDR3 DNA is TGTGCCAGCAGGGGGGCCAGCGGTCTCTCCTACGAGCAGTACTTC.

The chain employs TRBV9 and TRBJ2-6, with D unclear. Trimming took 0 bases from V and 3 from J, leaving 4 bases between them. Germline assignment: CDR1 SGDLS and CDR2 YYNGEE. The CDR3 covers 14 residues. The CDR3 region has the DNA TGTGCCAGCAGCGTAGTCGGTGGGGCCAACGTCCTGACTTTC. Encoded protein: CASSVVGGANVLTF.

The CDR3: CASSSWQGVFQFF. The CDR3 DNA is TGTGCCAGCAGCTCCTGGCAGGGGGTGTTTCAGTTCTTC. The chain uses TRBV7-6 and TRBJ2-1; 7 nucleotides agree with TRBD1. There are 13 residues in the CDR3. Germline lookup yields CDR1 SGHVS and CDR2 FNYEAQ. V dropped 4 bases and J dropped 13; count of bases not matched to a gene: 10.

This rearrangement joins TRBV19 to TRBJ2-1, with 10 positions matching TRBD1. The CDR3 has 15 residues. V was pared by 5 bases and J by 6 bases, with 7 bases of the junction left unmatched. The germline V gene encodes CDR1 LNHDA and CDR2 SQIVND (reference sequence). The chain's CDR3 is CASSPGTGVGNEQFF. In nucleotides, the CDR3 is TGTGCCAGTAGTCCCGGGACAGGGGTGGGCAATGAGCAGTTCTTC.